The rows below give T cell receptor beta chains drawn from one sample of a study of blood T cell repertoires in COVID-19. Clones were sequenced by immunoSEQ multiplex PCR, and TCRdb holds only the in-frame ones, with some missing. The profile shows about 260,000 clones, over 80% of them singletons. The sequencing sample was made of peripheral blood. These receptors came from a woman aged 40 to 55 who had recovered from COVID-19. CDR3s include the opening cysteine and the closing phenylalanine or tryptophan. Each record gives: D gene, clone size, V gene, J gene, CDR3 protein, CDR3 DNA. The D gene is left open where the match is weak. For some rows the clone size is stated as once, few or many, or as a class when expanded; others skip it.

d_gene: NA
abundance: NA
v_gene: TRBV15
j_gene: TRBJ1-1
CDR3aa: CATSRGEGAMNTEAFF
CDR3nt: TGTGCCACCAGCAGGGGGGAGGGAGCTATGAACACTGAAGCTTTCTTT

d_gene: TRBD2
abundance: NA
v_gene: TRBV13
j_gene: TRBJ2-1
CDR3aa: CASSLPRGLAHYNEQFF
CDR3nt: TGTGCCAGCAGCTTACCCAGAGGACTAGCCCACTACAATGAGCAGTTCTTC

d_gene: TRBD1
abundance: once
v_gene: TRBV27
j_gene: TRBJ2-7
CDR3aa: CASSPLDRGDEQYF
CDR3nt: TGTGCCAGCAGTCCCCTTGACAGGGGCGACGAGCAGTACTTC

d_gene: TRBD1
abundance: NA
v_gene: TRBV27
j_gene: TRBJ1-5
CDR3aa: CASSGSTGGGNQPQHF
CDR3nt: TGTGCCAGCAGTGGATCGACAGGGGGAGGCAATCAGCCCCAGCATTTT

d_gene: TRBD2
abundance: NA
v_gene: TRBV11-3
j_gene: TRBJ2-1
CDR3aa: CASSPRAGGSYNEQFF
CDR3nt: TGTGCCAGCAGCCCCCGCGCGGGAGGATCCTACAATGAGCAGTTCTTC

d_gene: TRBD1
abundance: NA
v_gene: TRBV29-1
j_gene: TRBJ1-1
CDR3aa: CSVEDWGQGLLMNTEAFF
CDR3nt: TGCAGCGTTGAAGACTGGGGACAGGGGCTCCTCATGAACACTGAAGCTTTCTTT

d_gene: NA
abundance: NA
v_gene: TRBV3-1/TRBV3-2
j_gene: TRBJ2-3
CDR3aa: CASSQDPAGLTDTQYF
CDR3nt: TGTGCCAGCAGCCAAGATCCCGCAGGGCTGACAGATACGCAGTATTTT

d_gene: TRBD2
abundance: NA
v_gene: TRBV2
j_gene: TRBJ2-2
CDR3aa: CASSIAGDSNTGELFF
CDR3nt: TGTGCCAGCAGTATAGCGGGGGACTCGAACACCGGGGAGCTGTTTTTT

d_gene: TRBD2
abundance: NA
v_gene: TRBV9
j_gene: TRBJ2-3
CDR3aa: CASSVATGGGLVADTQYF
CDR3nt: TGTGCCAGCAGCGTAGCTACGGGTGGGGGACTAGTGGCAGATACGCAGTATTTT

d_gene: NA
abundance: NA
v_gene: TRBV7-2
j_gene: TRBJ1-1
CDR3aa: CASSPATYRVAFF
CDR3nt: TGTGCCAGCAGCCCGGCAACCTACAGGGTAGCTTTCTTT

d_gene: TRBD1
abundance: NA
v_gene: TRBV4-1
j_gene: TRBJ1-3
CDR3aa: CASSLGQGNSGNTIYF
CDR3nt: TGCGCCAGCAGCCTTGGACAGGGAAACTCTGGAAACACCATATATTTT

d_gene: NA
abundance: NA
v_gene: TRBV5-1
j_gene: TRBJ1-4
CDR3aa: CASSSGVGANEKLFF
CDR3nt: TGCGCCAGCAGCTCAGGGGTTGGGGCTAATGAAAAACTGTTTTTT

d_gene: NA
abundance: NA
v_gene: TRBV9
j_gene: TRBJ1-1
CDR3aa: CASSPSPLTGKAFF
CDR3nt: TGTGCCAGCAGCCCAAGTCCCCTAACAGGGAAAGCTTTCTTT

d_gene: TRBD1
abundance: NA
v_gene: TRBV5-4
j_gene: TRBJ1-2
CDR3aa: CASSFDGRRGGYTF
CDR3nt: TGTGCCAGCAGCTTCGACGGGCGCAGGGGGGGCTACACCTTC

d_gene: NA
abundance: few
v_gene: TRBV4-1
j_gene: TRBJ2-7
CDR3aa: CASSQWSASSYEQYF
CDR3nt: TGCGCCAGCAGCCAGTGGTCCGCCAGCTCCTACGAGCAGTACTTC

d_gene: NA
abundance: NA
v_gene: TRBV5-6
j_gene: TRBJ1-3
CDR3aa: CASSPQGRTRDTIYF
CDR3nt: TGTGCCAGCAGCCCCCAAGGGCGCACCAGGGACACCATATATTTT

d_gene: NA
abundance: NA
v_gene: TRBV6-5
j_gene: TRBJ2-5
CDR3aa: CASSYRIPTVQETQYF
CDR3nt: TGTGCCAGCAGTTATCGGATCCCGACAGTTCAAGAGACCCAGTACTTC

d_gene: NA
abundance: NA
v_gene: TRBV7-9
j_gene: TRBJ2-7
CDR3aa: CASSPRSQGLGEQYF
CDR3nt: TGTGCCAGCAGCCCCAGAAGTCAGGGGCTGGGTGAGCAGTACTTC

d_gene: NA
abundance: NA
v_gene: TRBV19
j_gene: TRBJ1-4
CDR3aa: CASSLYSEKLFF
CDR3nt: TGTGCCAGTAGTTTGTACAGTGAAAAACTGTTTTTT

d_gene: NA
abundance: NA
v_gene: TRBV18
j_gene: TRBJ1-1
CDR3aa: CASSPQGPGNTEAFF
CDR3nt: TGTGCCAGCTCACCCCAGGGCCCGGGGAACACTGAAGCTTTCTTT

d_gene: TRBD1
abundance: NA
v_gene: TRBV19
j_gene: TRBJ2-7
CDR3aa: CASSIAGGVPHEQYF
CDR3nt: TGTGCCAGTAGTATAGCAGGGGGCGTCCCCCACGAGCAGTACTTC

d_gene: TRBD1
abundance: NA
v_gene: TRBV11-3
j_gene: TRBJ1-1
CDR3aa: CASSLGGQGNTEAFF
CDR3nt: TGTGCCAGCAGCTTGGGGGGACAGGGGAACACTGAAGCTTTCTTT

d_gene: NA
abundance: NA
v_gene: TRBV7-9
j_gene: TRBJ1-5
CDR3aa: CASSSGTGSNQPQHF
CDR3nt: TGTGCCAGCAGCTCAGGAACAGGTAGCAATCAGCCCCAGCATTTT

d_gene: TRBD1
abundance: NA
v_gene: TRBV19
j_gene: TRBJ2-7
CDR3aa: CASSIMGQNEQYF
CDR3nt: TGTGCCAGTAGTATAATGGGACAGAACGAGCAGTACTTC

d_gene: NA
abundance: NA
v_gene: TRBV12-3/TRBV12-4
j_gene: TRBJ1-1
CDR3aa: CASSLGPGPEAFF
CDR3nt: TGTGCCAGCAGTTTAGGGCCAGGGCCTGAAGCTTTCTTT

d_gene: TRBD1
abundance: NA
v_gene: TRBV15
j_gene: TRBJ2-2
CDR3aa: CATRGQGSAGELFF
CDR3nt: TGTGCCACCAGGGGACAGGGTTCCGCCGGGGAGCTGTTTTTT

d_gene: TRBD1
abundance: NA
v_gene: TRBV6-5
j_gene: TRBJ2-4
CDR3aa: CASRRGQGGWNIQYF
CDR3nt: TGTGCCAGCAGGCGTGGACAGGGGGGTTGGAACATTCAGTACTTC

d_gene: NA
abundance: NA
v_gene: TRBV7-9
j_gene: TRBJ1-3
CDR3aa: CASSLFLTEGNTIYF
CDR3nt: TGTGCCAGCAGCTTATTTTTGACAGAGGGAAACACCATATATTTT

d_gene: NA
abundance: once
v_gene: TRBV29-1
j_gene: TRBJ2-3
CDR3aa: CSVTGSSTDTQYF
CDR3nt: TGCAGCGTGACAGGCTCTAGCACAGATACGCAGTATTTT

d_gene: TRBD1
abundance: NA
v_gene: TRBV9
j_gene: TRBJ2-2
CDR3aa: CASSATGQGPGELFF
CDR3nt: TGTGCCAGCAGCGCGACAGGGCAAGGGCCCGGGGAGCTGTTTTTT

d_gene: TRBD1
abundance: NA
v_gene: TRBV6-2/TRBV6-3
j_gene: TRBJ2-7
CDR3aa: CASSYGGQGVFQQYF
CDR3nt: TGTGCCAGCAGTTACGGGGGTCAGGGGGTGTTCCAGCAGTACTTC

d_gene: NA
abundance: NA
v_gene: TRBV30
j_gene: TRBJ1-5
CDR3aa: CAWSRVNQPQHF
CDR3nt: TGTGCCTGGAGTAGAGTGAATCAGCCCCAGCATTTT

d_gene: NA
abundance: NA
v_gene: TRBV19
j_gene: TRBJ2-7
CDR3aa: CASSLMAGYEQYF
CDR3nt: TGTGCCAGTAGTCTAATGGCGGGGTACGAGCAGTACTTC

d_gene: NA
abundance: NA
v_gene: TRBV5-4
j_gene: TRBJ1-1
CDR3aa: CASSLPFLQGNEVVTEAFF
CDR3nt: TGTGCCAGCAGCTTACCTTTCCTCCAGGGAAATGAGGTAGTCACTGAAGCTTTCTTT

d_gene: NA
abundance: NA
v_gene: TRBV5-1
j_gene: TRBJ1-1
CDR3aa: CASSSRGKLMNTEAFF
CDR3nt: TGCGCCAGCAGCTCCCGGGGGAAACTCATGAACACTGAAGCTTTCTTT

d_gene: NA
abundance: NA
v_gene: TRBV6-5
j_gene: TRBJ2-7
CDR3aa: CASRSRTLASYEQYF
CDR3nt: TGTGCCAGCAGATCCCGGACACTTGCCAGCTACGAGCAGTACTTC

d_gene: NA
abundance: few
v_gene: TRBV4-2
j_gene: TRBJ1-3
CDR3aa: CASSRGLSGVVSGNTIYF
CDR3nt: TGTGCCAGCAGCCGCGGTCTCTCGGGTGTTGTCTCTGGAAACACCATATATTTT

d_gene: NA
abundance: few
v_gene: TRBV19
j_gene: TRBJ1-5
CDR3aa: CAGQGRGQPQHF
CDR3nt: TGTGCCGGGCAGGGAAGGGGTCAGCCCCAGCATTTT

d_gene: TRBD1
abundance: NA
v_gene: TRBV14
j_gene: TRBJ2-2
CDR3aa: CASSQQGASGGELFF
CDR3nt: TGTGCCAGCAGCCAACAGGGGGCCTCGGGCGGGGAGCTGTTTTTT

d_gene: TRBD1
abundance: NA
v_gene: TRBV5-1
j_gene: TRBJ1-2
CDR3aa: CASSLETGANYGYTF
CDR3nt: TGCGCCAGCAGCTTGGAGACAGGGGCTAACTATGGCTACACCTTC